The present T cell receptor beta chain was sequenced within a study of a mutant IDH1 vaccine in newly diagnosed glioma. About the research overall: Receipt of radiotherapy, temozolomide, or both preceded the study, and most received both.

General observations from the study: Variations in leading peripheral T cell clonotypes appeared to have no connection with pseudoprogression.

The CDR3 spans 13 residues. Trimming stripped 3 bases from V and 9 bases from J, with 12 bases between. The germline CDR1 and CDR2 sequences are SNHLY and FYNNEI. Assay used: immunoSEQ multiplex PCR; TCRdb lists only in-frame clones, some missing. Of about 33,000 clones in the sample, about 85% were seen once. Points on this clone: The target antigen is unknown.

Sample time point: baseline, week 1 (first vaccination visit). Treatment indicated: pre-vaccination baseline after standard-of-care therapy. The donors' diagnosis was new WHO grade 3 or 4 astrocytoma that was IDH1-mutant and ATRX-lost. The sample consisted of PBMCs, taken from a glioma patient treated with radiotherapy, temozolomide or both. This receptor was identified in a woman aged 40 to 50 with glioma. This rearrangement joins TRBV2 to TRBJ2-1; a weak D match, TRBD1 (6 bases). In DNA form, the CDR3 reads TGTGCCAGCAGTGATTACAGGGTGGGTGAGCAGTTCTTC. Translation: CASSDYRVGEQFF.